This TCR beta chain came from a study of blood T cell repertoires in COVID-19. As for the study in general: The cDNA or gDNA used as material had been derived from T cells, B-cell-depleted T cells, or PBMCs.

This clone was counted between two and nine times. Germline V lookup: CDR1 SGHTA, CDR2 FQGNSA. This CDR3 spans 15 amino acids. The V and J ends lost 2 bases and 2 bases respectively, with 13 bases between them. Authors' analysis steps: Estimates of nucleated cell counts were drawn from the amplification of reference gene primers. The table came from immunoSEQ multiplex PCR; TCRdb's copy has only in-frame clones and leaves some out. That table furnishes V, J and clone size, whereas the DNA furnished D and trimming. The data hold tens of thousands of clones, with 70% to 75% observed a single time. The clonotype was recovered from a woman in her seventies with acute or convalescent COVID-19. The material sequenced was peripheral blood. The rearrangement links TRBV7-2 to TRBJ2-7, with D tentatively TRBD2 (5 bases). The CDR3 sequence is CASSLKLGATYEQYF. The DNA for the CDR3 is TGTGCCAGCAGCTTAAAACTAGGAGCAACCTACGAGCAGTACTTC.